A single sample is the source of the 25 T cell receptor beta chains below, sequenced in a study of cytomegalovirus exposure and HLA in healthy donors (dated by TCRdb to the late 2010s). Libraries were made using the immunoSEQ multiplex PCR assay. The multiplex PCR relied on a mix of 60 forward primers for TCR Vbeta segments and 13 reverse primers for TCR Jbeta segments. This immuneACCESS table, as held by TCRdb, lists in-frame sequences with V and J called but not all clones. Of the missing ones, under half trace to an unresolved V gene in checked studies; the others have no known cause. The sample table shows 150,000 to 200,000 clones, and around 81% are seen once. The ten largest make up about 1.9% of the sample. Material: PBMCs. The receptor set was obtained from a woman younger than 30 in good health and CMV-seropositive.

This rearrangement joins TRBV6-5 to TRBJ1-1, with 12 bases lining up with TRBD1. The CDR3 has 15 amino acids. V lost 1 base and J lost 6; bases outside the gene matches: 3. From germline, CDR1 is MNHEY and CDR2 SVGAGI. DNA for the CDR3: TGTGCCAGCAGTTACTGGGACAGGGGGCCGTCTGAAGCTTTCTTT. Translation: CASSYWDRGPSEAFF.

The CDR3 loop reads CASSYSGGTTEAFF. CDR3 sequence (DNA): TGTGCCAGCAGTTACTCGGGGGGGACCACTGAAGCTTTCTTT. This chain uses TRBV6-6 with TRBJ1-1; D perhaps matches TRBD1 (5 bases). V was shortened by 0 bases and J by 4 bases, with 9 bases between the two germline ends. The CDR3 has 14 amino acids. Germline CDR1 reads MNHNY; CDR2 reads SVGAGI (reference sequence).

The CDR3 DNA sequence: TGTGCCAGTAGTGGGGGGGTGCAGTTCTTC. Amino acids: CASSGGVQFF. The rearrangement links TRBV19 to TRBJ2-1; TRBD2 aligns across 7 bases. Germline CDR1 is LNHDA and CDR2 is SQIVND (reference sequence). After removal of 5 bases from V and 12 bases from J, the junction contained 1 base not matched to a gene. This CDR3 is built from 10 residues.

About this clone: This CDR3 is also generated by other DNA sequences in the sample. V is TRBV5-1 and J is TRBJ2-7; 8 bases align to TRBD1. Germline assignment: CDR1 SGHRS and CDR2 YFSETQ. The V gene end was trimmed by 0 bases and the J gene end by 4 bases; junction bases not matched to a gene: 0. This CDR3 spans 13 amino acids. As DNA, the CDR3 is TGCGCCAGCAGCTTGGACAGGGGGTACGAGCAGTACTTC. Its translation is CASSLDRGYEQYF.

This chain uses TRBV19 with TRBJ1-2; perhaps TRBD1 as D (5 bases). The germline gives CDR1 LNHDA, CDR2 SQIVND (reference sequence). V lost 3 bases and J 7 bases, leaving 12 bases between the germline ends. The CDR3 runs to 13 residues. The DNA of the CDR3 is TGTGCCAGTAGTATTCAGACGGGACTTGGCTACACCTTC. As protein: CASSIQTGLGYTF.

The chain's CDR3 is CASSRQGGNTEAFF. For the CDR3, the DNA is TGTGCCAGCAGTAGACAGGGAGGAAACACTGAAGCTTTCTTT. The V gene is TRBV2, the J gene TRBJ1-1; 7 bases are a match to TRBD1. This CDR3 spans 14 amino acids. The trim removed 5 bases at V and 2 bases at J, leaving 5 bases unmatched. Germline-derived CDR1 and CDR2 are SNHLY and FYNNEI.

V gene TRBV29-1 combines with J gene TRBJ2-1; D gene unclear. With 8 bases removed from V and 4 bases from J, the gap between germline ends came to 12 bases. The germline gives CDR1 SQVTM, CDR2 ANQGSEA. The CDR3 spans 12 residues. The CDR3 region is CSSVLGYNEQFF. The CDR3 bases are TGCAGCAGCGTTCTAGGATACAATGAGCAGTTCTTC.

The V gene is TRBV7-9, the J gene TRBJ2-2; the D is unclear. Per the germline V gene, CDR1 is SEHNR and CDR2 is FQNEAQ (reference sequence). V lost 5 bases to trimming and J lost 0 bases, with 7 bases between them. The CDR3 extends over 14 amino acids. The CDR3 bases are TGTGCCAGCAGCCTCCCTGCGAACACCGGGGAGCTGTTTTTT. Its protein product is CASSLPANTGELFF. Complete variable domain (other parts from reference TRBV7-9 and TRBJ2-2): DTGVSQNPRHKITKRGQNVTFRCDPISEHNRLYWYRQTLGQGPEFLTYFQNEAQLEKSRLLSDRFSAERPKGSFSTLEIQRTEQGDSAMYLCASSLPANTGELFFGEGSRLTVL.

The chain couples TRBV30 to TRBJ1-1; 8 bases match TRBD1. Looked up from germline, CDR1 is GTSNPN and CDR2 is SVGIG (reference sequence). The CDR3 runs 13 residues. V lost 3 bases, J lost 6 bases, and 6 bases stayed unmatched. The CDR3 DNA is TGTGCCTGGAGACCAGGGGGCAGGGCTGAAGCTTTCTTT. Its translation is CAWRPGGRAEAFF.

CDR3 bases: TGTGCCAGCAGTGAAGAGGCAGGGATATATGGCTACACCTTC. Translation gives CASSEEAGIYGYTF. The J gene is TRBJ1-2, the V gene TRBV6-1; D is perhaps TRBD1 (5 bases). The germline V gene has CDR1 MNHNS and CDR2 SASEGT. V lost 1 base, J lost 5 bases, and 11 bases lay in between. The CDR3 extends over 14 amino acids.

The rearrangement uses TRBV21-1 and TRBJ2-7; TRBD1 reflects the table's D call only, with no check against the DNA. TRBV21-1 is listed as a pseudogene. There are 14 residues in the CDR3. In DNA form, the CDR3 reads TGTGCCAGCAGCAATCCCAGACAGACAAACGAGCAGTACTTC. Amino acids: CASSNPRQTNEQYF.

In this sample, this clone turned up once. This chain uses TRBV10-1 with TRBJ1-6; 8 bases are a match to TRBD1. The CDR3 length is 15 residues. The germline CDR1 and CDR2 sequences are WNHNN and SYGVQD (reference sequence). The V gene end was trimmed by 0 bases and the J gene end by 9 bases; junction bases not matched to a gene: 4. The CDR3 DNA reads TGCGCCAGCAGTGAGTCGACAGGGGCAGGTTCACCCCTCCACTTT. Translation gives CASSESTGAGSPLHF.

This rearrangement joins TRBV11-2 to TRBJ2-7; tentatively, D is TRBD1 (5 bases). Germline values: CDR1 SGHAT, CDR2 FQNNGV. CDR3 length: 15 residues. Trimming removed 1 base from V and 1 base from J, with 11 bases in between. CDR3 DNA sequence: TGTGCCAGCAGCTTAGTCTTTGGGGCGTCCTACGAGCAGTACGTC. Translating it yields CASSLVFGASYEQYV.

This chain links TRBV2 with TRBJ1-1, with D tentatively TRBD1 (5 bases). This CDR3 is built from 13 residues. Trimming removed 6 bases from V and 7 bases from J, with 15 bases in between. Germline values: CDR1 SNHLY, CDR2 FYNNEI. CDR3: CASSPLKTVEAFF. DNA for the CDR3: TGTGCCAGCAGCCCCCTTAAGACAGTTGAAGCTTTCTTT.

V and J are TRBV9 and TRBJ2-3, with 15 bases fitting TRBD2. V gave up 3 bases and J gave up 5 bases; unmatched junction bases: 13. CDR1 SGDLS and CDR2 YYNGEE come from the germline V gene. The length of the CDR3 is 19 residues. The CDR3 coding sequence is TGTGCCAGCAGCGAGCGATCCGGGACTAGCGGGGGGCCCAGAGATACGCAGTATTTT. This gives the protein CASSERSGTSGGPRDTQYF. The full variable domain, with the rest looked up from reference TRBV9 and TRBJ2-3, is DSGVTQTPKHLITATGQRVTLRCSPRSGDLSVYWYQQSLDQGLQFLIQYYNGEERAKGNILERFSAQQFPDLHSELNLSSLELGDSALYFCASSERSGTSGGPRDTQYFGPGTRLTVL.

The V and J genes are TRBV29-1 and TRBJ1-1; 8 bases are a match to TRBD1. This CDR3 contains 14 residues. Germline V gene sequence: CDR1 SQVTM, CDR2 ANQGSEA. V was clipped by 7 bases and J by 3 bases; unmatched bases: 10. CDR3 DNA: TGCAGCGCAAGACAGGGGTCCACCCACACTGAAGCTTTCTTT. This encodes CSARQGSTHTEAFF.

This chain joins TRBV4-1 and TRBJ2-5, with TRBD1 matching 12 bases. The CDR3 is 18 amino acids. Germline V gene lookup returns CDR1 MGHRA and CDR2 YSYEKL. J was trimmed by 5 bases and V by 1 base; bases with no gene match: 11. The CDR3 nucleotides read TGCGCCAGCAGCCAAGTTGCTGGGACAGGGGGCGCGAGGGAGACCCAGTACTTC. This sequence encodes CASSQVAGTGGARETQYF.

The chain has TRBV4-2 and TRBJ2-7; TRBD1 matches 8 bases. The CDR3 loop spans 14 amino acids. Germline V gives CDR1 LGHNA, CDR2 YNFKEQ. V lost 5 bases, J lost 5 bases, and 8 bases stayed unmatched. CDR3 region: CASSLLTGVDEQYF. The CDR3 nucleotides are TGTGCCAGCAGCTTATTGACAGGGGTTGACGAGCAGTACTTC.

The J gene is TRBJ1-1, the V gene TRBV5-1; D not resolved. V lost 4 bases, J lost 1 base, and 8 bases lay in between. Germline V lookup: CDR1 SGHRS, CDR2 YFSETQ. The CDR3 loop spans 13 amino acids. CDR3 protein: CASSLTQNTEAFF. CDR3 bases: TGCGCCAGCAGCCTGACACAGAACACTGAAGCTTTCTTT. Variable domain in full (rest from reference TRBV5-1 and TRBJ1-1): KAGVTQTPRYLIKTRGQQVTLSCSPISGHRSVSWYQQTPGQGLQFLFEYFSETQRNKGNFPGRFSGRQFSNSRSEMNVSTLELGDSALYLCASSLTQNTEAFFGQGTRLTVV.

The V call is TRBV18, the J call TRBJ1-2; D possibly corresponds to TRBD1 (5 bases). The CDR3 is 13 amino acids. CDR1 is KGHSH, CDR2 LQKENI, per germline. Trimming pared 2 bases from V and 6 bases from J, leaving 10 bases between. The CDR3 sequence: CASSPKQENGYTF. The CDR3 DNA reads TGTGCCAGCTCACCAAAACAGGAAAATGGCTACACCTTC.

This chain joins TRBV5-6 and TRBJ1-2; D is uncertain. This CDR3 comprises 13 residues. Trimming stripped 4 bases from V and 4 bases from J, with 11 bases between. Germline values: CDR1 SGHDT, CDR2 YYEEEE. The CDR3 DNA sequence: TGTGCCAGCAGCCATGGGGAGGCCTATGGCTACACCTTC. This encodes CASSHGEAYGYTF. Using reference TRBV5-6 and TRBJ1-2 for the parts outside the CDR3, the full variable domain is DAGVTQSPTHLIKTRGQQVTLRCSPKSGHDTVSWYQQALGQGPQFIFQYYEEEERQRGNFPDRFSGHQFPNYSSELNVNALLLGDSALYLCASSHGEAYGYTFGSGTRLTVV.

The rearrangement uses TRBV6-1 and TRBJ2-7, with 8 bases lining up with TRBD2. Germline V gene lookup returns CDR1 MNHNS and CDR2 SASEGT. The CDR3 totals 14 residues. J was trimmed by 2 bases and V by 4 bases; bases with no gene match: 4. The CDR3 reads CASSASGGTYEQYV. CDR3 bases: TGTGCCAGCAGTGCGTCGGGGGGGACCTACGAGCAGTACGTC.

The V call is TRBV5-1, the J call TRBJ2-2; 11 bases map to TRBD1. With V trimmed by 4 bases and J by 7 bases, 9 bases remained unmatched. The V gene's germline CDR1 is SGHRS and CDR2 YFSETQ. This CDR3 has 16 amino acids. The CDR3 nucleotides are TGCGCCAGCAGCCTGAGGACAGGGGGCATTGTCGGGGAGCTGTTTTTT. This sequence encodes CASSLRTGGIVGELFF.

This clone has just one count. This chain uses TRBV2 with TRBJ2-5, with D possibly matching TRBD2 (5 bases). CDR1 and CDR2 from the germline V gene are SNHLY and FYNNEI. This CDR3 spans 12 amino acids. Between the trimmed V and J ends, which lost 7 bases and 4 bases, there was a span of 10 bases. CDR3 sequence reads: CASTPGRETQYF. The CDR3 bases are TGTGCCAGCACACCGGGGAGAGAGACCCAGTACTTC.

V and J are TRBV2 and TRBJ2-5, with TRBD1 as a possible D gene (6 bases). Germline V lookup: CDR1 SNHLY, CDR2 FYNNEI. This CDR3 region has 16 residues. V was pared by 6 bases and J by 3 bases, with 20 bases between. This CDR3 reads CASRDLYREGEETQYF. The CDR3 coding sequence is TGTGCCAGCAGGGACTTATACAGGGAAGGAGAAGAGACCCAGTACTTC. The full variable domain, rest sourced from reference TRBV2 and TRBJ2-5, is EPEVTQTPSHQVTQMGQEVILRCVPISNHLYFYWYRQILGQKVEFLVSFYNNEISEKSEIFDDQFSVERPDGSNFTLKIRSTKLEDSAMYFCASRDLYREGEETQYFGPGTRLLVL.